This T cell receptor beta chain emerged from a study of blood T cell repertoires in COVID-19. About the research overall: The cDNA or gDNA used as material had been derived from T cells, B-cell-depleted T cells, or PBMCs.

In the study's own analysis: From reference gene primer amplification, estimates of nucleated cell counts were derived. Clones were sequenced by immunoSEQ multiplex PCR, and TCRdb holds only the in-frame ones, with some missing. Clonal size and the V and J genes are those of that table, whereas D and trimming came from the DNA. Here the sample spans around 250,000 clones, around 86% being singletons. CDR3 length: 15 amino acids. V shed 5 bases and J shed 2 bases, with 15 bases lying between them. The germline V gene encodes CDR1 LNHDA and CDR2 SQIVND (reference sequence). The receptor comes from a man younger than 40 who had recovered from COVID-19. The sample consisted of peripheral blood. The V call is TRBV19, the J call TRBJ1-2; a weak D match, TRBD1 (5 bases). The DNA for the CDR3 is TGTGCCAGTAGTCATATACAGGCAACCAACTATGGCTACACCTTC. Translating gives CASSHIQATNYGYTF.